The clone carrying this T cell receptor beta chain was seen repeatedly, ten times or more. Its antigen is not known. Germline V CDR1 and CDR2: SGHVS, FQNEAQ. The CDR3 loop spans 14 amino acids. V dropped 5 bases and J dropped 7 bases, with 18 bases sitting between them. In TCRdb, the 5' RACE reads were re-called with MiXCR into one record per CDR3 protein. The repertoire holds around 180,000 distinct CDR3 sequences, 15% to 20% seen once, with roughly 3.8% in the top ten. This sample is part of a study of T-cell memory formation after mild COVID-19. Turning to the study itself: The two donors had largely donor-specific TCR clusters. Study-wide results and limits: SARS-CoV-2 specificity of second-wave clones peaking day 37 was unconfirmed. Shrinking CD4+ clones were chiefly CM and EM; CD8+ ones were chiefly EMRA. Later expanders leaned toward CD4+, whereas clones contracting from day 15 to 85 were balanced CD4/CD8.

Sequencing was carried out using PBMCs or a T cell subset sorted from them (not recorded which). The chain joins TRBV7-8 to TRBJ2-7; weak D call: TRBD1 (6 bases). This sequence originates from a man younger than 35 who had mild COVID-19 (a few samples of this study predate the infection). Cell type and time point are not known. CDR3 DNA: TGTGCCAGCAGCAGAGGTGAAACAGGGATTGAGCAGTACTTC. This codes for CASSRGETGIEQYF. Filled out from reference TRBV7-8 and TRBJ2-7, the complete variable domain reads GAGVSQSPRYKVAKRGQDVALRCDPISGHVSLFWYQQALGQGPEFLTYFQNEAQLDKSGLPSDRFFAERPEGSVSTLKIQRTQQEDSAVYLCASSRGETGIEQYFGPGTRLTVT.